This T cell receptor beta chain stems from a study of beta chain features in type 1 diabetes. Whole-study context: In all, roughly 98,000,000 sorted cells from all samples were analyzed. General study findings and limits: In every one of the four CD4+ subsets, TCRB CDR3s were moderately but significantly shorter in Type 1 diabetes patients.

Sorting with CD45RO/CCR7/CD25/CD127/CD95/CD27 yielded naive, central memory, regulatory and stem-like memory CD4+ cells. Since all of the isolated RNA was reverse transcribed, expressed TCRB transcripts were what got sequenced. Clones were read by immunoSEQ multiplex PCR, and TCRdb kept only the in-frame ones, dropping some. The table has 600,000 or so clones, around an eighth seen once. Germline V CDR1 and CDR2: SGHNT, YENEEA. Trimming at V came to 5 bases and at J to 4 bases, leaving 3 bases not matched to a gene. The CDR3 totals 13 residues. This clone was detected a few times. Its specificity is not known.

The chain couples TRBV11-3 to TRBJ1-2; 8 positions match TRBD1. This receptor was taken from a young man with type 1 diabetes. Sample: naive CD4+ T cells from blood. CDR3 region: CASSQDRAYGYTF. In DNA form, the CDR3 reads TGTGCCAGCAGCCAGGACAGGGCCTATGGCTACACCTTC.